This T cell receptor beta chain stems from a study of cytomegalovirus exposure and HLA in healthy donors (dated by TCRdb to the late 2010s). About the study as a whole: According to an earlier analysis of several hundred of the donors, 150 million to 200 million T cells yielded roughly 110 million unique TCR beta sequences and 276 Gb of sequence data. Roughly 300 gigabases of sequencing data and 70 million to 100 million unique TCR sequences were included in an early release covering around 600 HLA-typed donors. Of the roughly 400 genotyped donors, 81% fell in the genetic ancestry cluster associated with self-reported Caucasian donors. The aim of the study was to test whether cataloging public T cell receptors could identify signatures of past pathogen exposure. The study used immunosequencing to profile the T cell repertoires of approximately 690 subjects and linked those repertoires to cytomegalovirus serostatus. Besides the first cohort of 666 subjects, a separate validation cohort made up of 120 different subjects was used. To predict cytomegalovirus infection status, the study brought together high-throughput TCR immunosequencing, statistical association of individual TCRs with disease status, and machine learning. To study patterns of TCR occurrence, a later analysis re-analyzed previously published TCR beta repertoires from several hundred donors and added high-resolution HLA genotyping. Rather than drawing on any new phenotypic data, the later analysis identified candidate immune exposures from TCR beta sequences and the way those sequences occurred across donors. An earlier analysis of nearly 600 of the donors applied high-throughput TCR beta sequencing to assess whether each TCR beta V gene segment acted as functional or pseudogenic. Donor age, sex, ethnicity and CMV serostatus were compiled alongside the repertoire data. Genome-wide SNP genotypes for about 60% of the roughly 700 donors were used in a later genetic analysis, which treated that subset as a discovery cohort. Every repertoire in the discovery cohort had been generated on one and the same sequencing platform. HLA typing included class I and class II loci at four-digit resolution. The number of donors typed differed by locus, with roughly 620-630 for A, B, C, DRB1 and DQB1, 522 for DQA1, 600 to 610 for DPA1, and roughly 450 for DPB1. Several DR-DQ haplotypes were handled as single units for association and clustering, since linkage in the cohort was strong. Among about 400 genotyped donors of the cohort, an average of around 240,000 unique TCR beta nucleotide sequences was sequenced per donor, of which roughly 17% were non-productive.

The library was made by the immunoSEQ multiplex PCR assay. A mixture of 60 forward primers for TCR Vbeta segments and 13 reverse primers for TCR Jbeta segments was used in the multiplex PCR. A multiplex PCR assay on genomic DNA amplified the CDR3 region of rearranged TCR beta genes. On the Illumina HiSeq System, the amplified TCR beta libraries were sequenced as 87-base-pair reads. The authors' pipeline ran thus. A later analysis tallied 75 million to 95 million unique TCR beta chains across the 700 or so repertoires, and about 10 million of those chains were shared by two or more donors. Raw reads were error-corrected and collapsed into unique sequences by a nearest-neighbor algorithm in which closely related sequences were merged to remove PCR and sequencing errors. Alignment of CDR3 sequences to IMGT reference sequences was used to assign V, D and J gene segments. For a sequence to be retained, at least a six-nucleotide match to both a V gene segment and a J gene segment was required. Rearrangements were classified as productive when the CDR3 lacked stop codons and remained in frame with V and J, and all other rearrangements were classified as non-productive. CDR3 was defined according to IMGT convention as the region running from the second conserved V-encoded cysteine to the conserved J-encoded phenylalanine. In an earlier analysis of approximately 500 of the donors, sequences lacking an unambiguous match to a single V gene segment were excluded. An earlier analysis of 587 of the donors called V segments functional above 56.7% productive rearrangements and segregating when the between-donor standard deviation exceeded 5%. A statistical classification framework was developed to diagnose cytomegalovirus status using the catalog of TCR beta chain sequences. In a later analysis, TCR nucleotide sequences were compared against IMGT/GENE-DB human TR gene sequences so that V and J genes could be assigned. A later analysis assigned CDR3 sequences and most-parsimonious VDJ recombination scenarios with the TCRdist pipeline. In a later analysis, each TCR beta chain was defined by its CDR3 amino acid sequence together with its V-gene family, and reads lacking a unique V-gene family were excluded. To address suspected cross-contamination and a sequencing artifact, a later analysis removed a few hundred highly shared, low-generation-probability nucleotide sequences. In a later analysis, a clonal expansion index was calculated for each public chain from normalized within-repertoire ranks of inferred template counts. A later analysis computed generation probabilities with a VDJ recombination model fitted to out-of-frame rearrangements, and checked the results against IGoR. A later analysis scored TCR-TCR, TCR-HLA and TCR-CMV co-occurrence with hypergeometric tests, applying a repertoire-size bias correction to TCR pairs. In a later analysis, false discovery rates were estimated by permuting HLA or CMV assignments 20 times. In a later analysis, co-occurring TCRs were grouped with DBSCAN, and TCRdist sequence similarity was added when clustering was performed within HLA-allele-positive subsets. Co-occurrence clustering excluded repertoires with fewer than 30,000 or more than 120,000 public chains, plus five with anomalous nucleotide sharing. TCRdb holds this immuneACCESS table with in-frame rearrangements only. Some clones are missing; in checked studies, unresolved V genes explain under half, and the rest has no known cause. V and J calls and clone size are as listed in that table; D and trimming were resolved from the DNA. The sample table shows some 190,000 clones, and roughly 80% are seen once. The ten largest clones add up to over 2% of the sample.

In total, 666 healthy bone marrow donors made up the cohort. Cohort members were all nominally healthy when sampled, although unrecorded immune exposures were likely present. The donor was CMV seropositive and belonged to the group of 250 to 300 seropositive cohort members. Each donor provided a peripheral blood sample, and peripheral blood mononuclear cells were used for TCR beta sequencing. Genomic DNA extraction from the blood cell samples was performed with the Qiagen DNeasy Blood Extraction Kit. The CDR3 runs 16 residues from the cysteine to the phenylalanine. Here the CDR3 DNA is all that survives: 48 bases in frame from base 1. CDR1 and CDR2 (SEHNR, FQNEAQ) derive from the germline V gene (reference sequence). The V end loses 3 bases and the J end loses 5 bases, and a stretch of 16 bases separates them. Results and caveats for the whole study, not just this receptor: V-gene and J-gene trimming of TCR beta chains was associated with a missense DCLRE1C variant in a later genetic analysis, and the association was replicated in an independent cohort. In an earlier analysis of approximately 590 of the donors, most TCR beta V segments appeared in productive rearrangements about 87% or about 30% of the time, broadly matching IMGT annotations. The earlier analysis of around 600 of the donors excluded roughly 17 rarely observed V segments, including chromosome 9 orphons, because counts were too low. According to a later analysis, TCR association rates differed among HLA loci, with DRB1 alleles showing the most associated TCRs and HLA-C alleles showing the fewest. Presence/absence analyses assumed roughly uniform sequencing depth across donors, an assumption that may not hold. A later analysis reported that several top co-occurrence clusters appeared linked to parvovirus B19, influenza, CMV and Epstein-Barr virus. In a later analysis, most CMV-associated TCR beta chains were found to appear HLA-restricted, with HLA associations seemingly driven largely by CMV exposure. Linkage disequilibrium might explain the correlated functional status among segregating V segments, but an unknown experimental factor could not be ruled out. A further reported finding was that TCR beta sequences accurately predicted the HLA-A and HLA-B alleles for most subjects in the first cohort. According to the authors, the approach could potentially be generalized to other disease states and immunological phenotypes. In both the original and validation cohorts, the classifier was reported to diagnose cytomegalovirus status with high specificity and sensitivity. Three of the identified cytomegalovirus-associated TCR beta chains were confirmed in vitro to be specific for cytomegalovirus antigens. HLA typing was unavailable for some donors at each locus, so association tests used only the typed subset. Most TCR sequences were observed very rarely across donors, whereas some public TCRs were present in many individuals. The study listed 164 TCR beta chains as associated with cytomegalovirus. Compared with equally common non-associated chains, HLA-associated TCR beta chains in a later analysis were more clonally expanded and had lower generation probabilities. When HLA alleles, especially DR and DQ, strongly co-occurred, attributing TCR associations to individual alleles was difficult. The cohort was sequenced for TCR beta chains only, and without alpha or paired-chain data the features that could be detected were limited. A group of highly shared sequence variants was considered likely to be a technical artifact of the sequencing pipeline. Compared with the approximately 720-donor mean, donors in an Asian-associated ancestry cluster had fewer N-insertions in productive TCRs, according to a later genetic analysis. In a later analysis, 16,951 TCR beta sequences were associated with specific HLA alleles at a false discovery rate of 0.05. The only immune exposure information available for the cohort was CMV serostatus. Because the 87-base-pair reads could not distinguish some IMGT-functional V segments, including TRBV6-2 and TRBV6-3, those segments were excluded.

Concerning this clone: Its antigen has not been determined. There are no base qualities to consult, and no much larger clone falls within one base.

This receptor chain uses TRBV7-9 and TRBJ2-2; the best D guess is TRBD2, with 6 bases matching. The specimen sequenced was PBMCs. This sequence was found in a woman in her 30s in good health and CMV-seropositive. The CDR3 region has the sequence CASSFKQVGRTGELFF. In nucleotide form, the sequence is TGTGCCAGCAGCTTTAAACAGGTTGGGAGGACCGGGGAGCTGTTTTTT.